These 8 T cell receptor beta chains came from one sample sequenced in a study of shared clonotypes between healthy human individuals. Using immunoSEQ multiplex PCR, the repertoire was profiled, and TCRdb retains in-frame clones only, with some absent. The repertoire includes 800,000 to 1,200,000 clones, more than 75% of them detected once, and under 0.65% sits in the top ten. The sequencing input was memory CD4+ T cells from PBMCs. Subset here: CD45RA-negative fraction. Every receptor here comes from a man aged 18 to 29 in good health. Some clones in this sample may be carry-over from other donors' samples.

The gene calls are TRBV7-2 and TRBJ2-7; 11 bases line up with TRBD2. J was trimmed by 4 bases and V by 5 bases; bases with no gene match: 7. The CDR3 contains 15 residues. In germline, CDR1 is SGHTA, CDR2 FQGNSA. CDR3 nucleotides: TGTGCCAGCAGCCAAACTAGCGGGAGTCAATACGAGCAGTACTTC. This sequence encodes CASSQTSGSQYEQYF.

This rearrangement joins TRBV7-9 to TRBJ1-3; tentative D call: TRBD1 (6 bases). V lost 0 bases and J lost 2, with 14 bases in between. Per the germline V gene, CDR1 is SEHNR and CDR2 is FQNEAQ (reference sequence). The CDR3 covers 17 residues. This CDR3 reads CASSLASTGLAGNTIYF. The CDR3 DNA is TGTGCCAGCAGCTTAGCCTCTACAGGGTTGGCTGGAAACACCATATATTTT.

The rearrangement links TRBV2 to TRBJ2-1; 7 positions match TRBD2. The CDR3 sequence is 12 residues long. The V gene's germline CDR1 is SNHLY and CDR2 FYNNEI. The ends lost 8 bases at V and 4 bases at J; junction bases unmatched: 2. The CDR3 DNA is TGTGCCAGCGGGAGGGGTTACAATGAGCAGTTCTTC. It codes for CASGRGYNEQFF.

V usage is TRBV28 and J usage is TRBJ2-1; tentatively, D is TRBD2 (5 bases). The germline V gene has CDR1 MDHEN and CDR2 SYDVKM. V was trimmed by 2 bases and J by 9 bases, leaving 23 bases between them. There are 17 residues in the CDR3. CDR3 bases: TGTGCCAGCAGTTTAGCGGGCCAGCGTCTTTTTCCTGCTGAGCAGTTCTTC. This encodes CASSLAGQRLFPAEQFF.

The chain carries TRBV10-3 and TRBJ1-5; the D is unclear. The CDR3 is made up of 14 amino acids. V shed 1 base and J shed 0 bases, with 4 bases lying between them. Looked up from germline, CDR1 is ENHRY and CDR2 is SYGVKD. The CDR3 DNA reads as TGTGCCATCAGTGAGTACATTAGCAATCAGCCCCAGCATTTT. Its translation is CAISEYISNQPQHF.

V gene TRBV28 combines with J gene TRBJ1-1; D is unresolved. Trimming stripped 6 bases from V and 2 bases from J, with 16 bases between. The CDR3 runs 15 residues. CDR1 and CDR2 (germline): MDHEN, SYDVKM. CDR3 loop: CASSPWRQLNTEAFF. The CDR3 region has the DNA TGTGCCAGCAGCCCCTGGAGGCAGCTTAACACTGAAGCTTTCTTT.

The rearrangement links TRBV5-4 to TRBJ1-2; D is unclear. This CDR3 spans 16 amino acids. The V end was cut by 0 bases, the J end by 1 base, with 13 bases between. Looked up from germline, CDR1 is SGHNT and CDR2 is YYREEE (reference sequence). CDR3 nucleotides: TGTGCCAGCAGCTTGGATCTATCCTCCCTTAACTATGGCTACACCTTC. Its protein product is CASSLDLSSLNYGYTF.

The CDR3 is CASRSDRGPTEAFF. CDR3 nucleotide sequence: TGTGCCAGCAGATCCGACAGGGGGCCCACTGAAGCTTTCTTT. The rearrangement links TRBV7-9 to TRBJ1-1, with TRBD1 matching over 10 bases. The V and J ends lost 6 bases and 4 bases, in that order; junction bases with no gene match: 5. From germline, CDR1 is SEHNR and CDR2 FQNEAQ (reference sequence). The CDR3 runs 14 residues.